Listed here are 5 T cell receptor beta chains from one sample, sequenced in a study of blood T cell repertoires in COVID-19. The protocol was immunoSEQ multiplex PCR, while the TCRdb copy is restricted to in-frame clones and leaves out a portion. The sample carries 320,000 or so clones, roughly nine tenths recorded once. The sequenced sample consisted of PBMCs or T cells enriched from blood (not recorded which). The receptors here all came from a man in his 60s who had recovered from COVID-19.

The chain combines TRBV7-3 with TRBJ2-5, with D perhaps TRBD1 (5 bases). CDR1 is SGHTA, CDR2 FQGTGA, per germline. Trimming took off 5 bases at V and 1 base at J, with 14 bases between the two ends. This CDR3 is built from 15 residues. The CDR3, as DNA: TGTGCCAGCAGCACAACAGGAAGTACCCAAGAGACCCAGTACTTC. It encodes CASSTTGSTQETQYF. Drawing the rest from reference TRBV7-3 and TRBJ2-5, the complete variable domain is GAGVSQTPSNKVTEKGKYVELRCDPISGHTALYWYRQSLGQGPEFLIYFQGTGAADDSGLPNDRFFAVRPEGSVSTLKIQRTERGDSAVYLCASSTTGSTQETQYFGPGTRLLVL.

The V and J genes are TRBV7-2 and TRBJ1-3; D remains ambiguous. The CDR3 consists of 15 residues. CDR1 is SGHTA, CDR2 FQGNSA, per germline. The germline V and J ends were trimmed by 2 bases and 4 bases, with 12 bases remaining between them. The CDR3 is CASSLLVFSGNTIYF. CDR3 DNA sequence: TGTGCCAGCAGCTTACTTGTCTTCTCCGGAAACACCATATATTTT.

The chain carries TRBV19 and TRBJ1-1; maybe TRBD1 (5 bases). Germline values: CDR1 LNHDA, CDR2 SQIVND (reference sequence). The CDR3 has 16 amino acids. V was cut by 7 bases and J by 1 base, with 19 bases left in between. The CDR3 bases are TGTGCCAGTACCCGTGTGTCTGGGGCGAAGAACACTGAAGCTTTCTTT. It is translated as CASTRVSGAKNTEAFF.

The genes are TRBV28 and TRBJ2-5; D is unclear. The CDR3 loop spans 12 amino acids. The germline V gene encodes CDR1 MDHEN and CDR2 SYDVKM. V shed 5 bases and J shed 1 base, with 5 bases lying between them. CDR3 region: CASSPIQETQYF. The CDR3 DNA is TGTGCCAGCAGTCCAATCCAAGAGACCCAGTACTTC.

This clone came up once. The chain is built from TRBV2 and TRBJ2-4, with D possibly matching TRBD1 (6 bases). In germline, CDR1 is SNHLY, CDR2 FYNNEI. V was cut by 9 bases and J by 5 bases, with 14 bases left in between. The CDR3 consists of 13 residues. The CDR3 DNA follows: TGTGCCAGTGGGGAGCAGGGGCAAAACATTCAGTACTTC. This translates into CASGEQGQNIQYF.